This record concerns one T cell receptor (beta chain) sequence. It lacks a known antigen. Nothing much larger sits one base from this clone, and base qualities are not available. The donors were healthy, HIV-negative adults with no recently reported acute infections or vaccinations. Every donor was a Caucasian adult living in Nashville, Tennessee, USA. CD4+ T cells were enriched by magnetic negative selection, after which naive cells were positively selected on CD45RA and the negative fraction was taken as the memory subset. Blood was collected by leukapheresis, and PBMCs were isolated by Ficoll-Histopaque density gradient centrifugation and then cryopreserved in liquid nitrogen vapor phase. Analytical flow cytometry was used to check the purity and quantity of every magnetically sorted T cell population. Genomic DNA was isolated from each sorted fraction and quantified by UV absorbance on a Nanodrop 2000c.

This entry belongs to a study of shared clonotypes between healthy human individuals (dated by TCRdb to the early 2020s). With respect to the entire study: The cohort comprised two women and three men aged 18 to 49 years. Blood TCR repertoires of four to six healthy adults were deeply sequenced to estimate repertoire size and the extent of clonotype sharing between individuals. For each donor, three plates each were used for CD4 naive and CD4 memory, two plates were used for CD8 naive, and one plate was used for CD8 memory. Libraries were prepared and TCR repertoires were sequenced by different laboratories using diverse techniques, in order to increase sequencing depth and limit assay-specific biases. Each donor's leukapheresis produced roughly between roughly 0.94 and 9.5 billion PBMCs.

The CDR3 runs 11 amino acids, cysteine and phenylalanine included. The retained sequence is limited to the CDR3, 33 bases, with the frame set at the first base. V sheds 7 bases and J sheds 4 bases, leaving 10 bases between their ends. The CDR1 and CDR2 encoded by the germline V gene are SQVTM and ANQGSEA. Using the deep immunoSEQ assay, TCR CDR3 regions were amplified from genomic DNA by multiplex PCR. Extracted genomic DNA from each cell subset was distributed evenly across all wells of several immunoSEQ 96-well plates, and each plate was treated as a replicate. For sorted subsets, each replicate PCR was loaded with roughly 190 ng genomic DNA, equivalent to some 27,000 T cell genomes. Purified libraries were quantified with a Qubit 3.0 fluorometer, sized on a Bioanalyzer 2100, and re-quantified with the KAPA Library Quantification kit. Every immunoSEQ 96-well plate was sequenced on a separate single-read 150-cycle Illumina NextSeq 550 flow cell. In the authors' own workflow: Because the immunoSEQ output included only junctional sequences and no quality scores, the filtering could not be the same as the filtering used for full-length reads. Sequences were annotated with PyIR, a Python wrapper for IgBLAST v1.9, using IMGT germline references to assign V/J genes and CDR3. Reads were removed for weak V/J assignments (E-value above 1e-6), missing CDR3, stop codons, out-of-frame junctions, or ambiguous translated residues. V3J clonotypes were defined as sequences sharing the same inferred V gene, J gene, and CDR3 amino acid sequence. Percentage overlap between repertoires was computed as shared unique clonotypes divided by the size of the smaller repertoire. Richness of each repertoire was evaluated using RTK rarefaction, the Chao1 estimator, and Recon v2.1 estimates of unobserved clonotypes. OLGA was used to compute generation probabilities for all TCRbeta clonotypes that the gDNA method yielded from a few donors. The source is immuneACCESS, and TCRdb retained only in-frame sequences with V and J called. Part of the clones is not carried over; for the studies checked, unresolved V genes explain less than half of this, and the remainder is unexplained. Clone size and the V and J calls come from that table; the DNA yielded D and trimming. For this sample there are about 960,000 clones; more than 75% appear just once. The ten largest clones represent approximately 1.5% of the sample.

Study-wide conclusions, independent of this receptor: Only blood was sampled, and tissue TCR repertoires likely differ from those in blood. Compared with non-shared clonotypes, the clonotypes found in all four sorted-subset donors had higher generation probabilities. Rarefaction of sorted-subset datasets indicated incomplete sequencing despite the large sequencing depth. Pairwise subsampling led to the expectation that sequencing depth would affect the degree of clonotype sharing among donors. Larger estimated clonotype richness was generally found for naive subsets than for memory subsets. Because the study included only a small number of donors, the genetic and exposure-history diversity represented was limited. When several donors were compared, the shared fraction of clonotypes was around 4.6% for naive CD4, approximately 3.5% for naive CD8, roughly 2.5% for memory CD4, and 0.4% for memory CD8.

The specimen was memory CD4+ T cells sorted from blood. The sample's cell subset or site label, in plain terms: CD45RA-negative fraction. The chain is encoded by TRBV29-1 joined to TRBJ1-1, with no reliable assignment of the D segment. The clonotype originates from a young man in good health. CDR3 loop: CSGGWVTEAFF. The nucleotides read TGCAGCGGGGGATGGGTCACTGAAGCTTTCTTT.